This T cell receptor (beta chain) comes out of a study of beta chain features in type 1 diabetes. This clone was observed a few times. This CDR3 has 16 amino acids. Trimming removed 5 bases from V and 4 bases from J; junction bases left unmatched: 11. Germline V CDR1 and CDR2: SEHNR, FQNEAQ (reference sequence). The whole isolated RNA underwent reverse transcription, so sequencing captured expressed TCRB transcripts. Sequencing used immunoSEQ multiplex PCR; TCRdb keeps in-frame clones, though not all of them. This sample carries around 500,000 clones, around 30% of them seen once, and the ten largest clones take 0.06% to 0.07%.

The V and J genes are TRBV7-9 and TRBJ2-1, with 7 bases that match TRBD2. This clonotype was sampled from a man younger than 30 in good health. The specimen was naive CD4+ T cells from blood. The CDR3 spells CASSPFRGLRYNEQFF. CDR3 in DNA: TGTGCCAGCAGCCCCTTCCGGGGACTACGTTACAATGAGCAGTTCTTC.